A single sample gave rise to the 23 T cell receptor beta chains below, sequenced in a study of shared clonotypes between healthy human individuals. Clones were sequenced by immunoSEQ multiplex PCR, and TCRdb holds only the in-frame ones, with some missing. The sample yields around 2.1 million clones, approximately 94% seen once. Sequenced material: naive CD4+ T cells sorted from blood. This sample's subset: CD45RA+ positively selected. These receptor sequences come from a man in his late teens or twenties in good health.

The rearrangement links TRBV7-2 to TRBJ2-5; 10 positions match TRBD2. The CDR3 extends over 15 amino acids. Germline CDR1 is SGHTA and CDR2 is FQGNSA. Trimming cost V 5 bases and J 5 bases; bases outside gene matches: 8. CDR3 in amino acids: CASSLSGRAGETQYF. The CDR3, as DNA: TGTGCCAGCAGCCTGAGCGGGAGGGCCGGGGAGACCCAGTACTTC.

This clone was picked up one time. The CDR3 region is CASSLGPGGLLETQYF. In DNA form, the CDR3 reads TGTGCCAGCAGCTTGGGCCCGGGGGGGCTCTTGGAGACCCAGTACTTC. This chain connects TRBV5-5 to TRBJ2-5, with 8 bases lining up with TRBD2. The V gene's germline CDR1 is SGHKS and CDR2 YYEKEE (reference sequence). The CDR3 covers 16 residues. V lost 0 bases to trimming and J lost 5 bases; unmatched junction nucleotides: 9.

With regard to this clone: In the same sample, other DNA sequences code for this CDR3. The V call is TRBV6-1, the J call TRBJ2-5; no clear D gene. Germline CDR1 and CDR2: MNHNS and SASEGT. Trimming left V 2 bases short and J 4 bases short, with 2 bases between. The CDR3 length is 11 residues. The CDR3 region is CASSELETQYF. CDR3 nucleotide sequence: TGTGCCAGCAGTGAACTAGAGACCCAGTACTTC.

The V and J genes are TRBV2 and TRBJ2-5, with 7 nucleotides matching TRBD1. Germline V gene lookup returns CDR1 SNHLY and CDR2 FYNNEI. This CDR3 is 15 amino acids long. The ends lost 4 bases at V and 5 bases at J; junction bases unmatched: 10. The CDR3 here is CASSARRGFGETQYF. In nucleotides, the CDR3 is TGTGCCAGCAGTGCACGCAGGGGGTTTGGGGAGACCCAGTACTTC. Complete variable domain (other parts from reference TRBV2 and TRBJ2-5): EPEVTQTPSHQVTQMGQEVILRCVPISNHLYFYWYRQILGQKVEFLVSFYNNEISEKSEIFDDQFSVERPDGSNFTLKIRSTKLEDSAMYFCASSARRGFGETQYFGPGTRLLVL.

This clone appeared a single time. The rearrangement uses TRBV7-9 and TRBJ2-7; D remains unclear. Trimming pared 5 bases from V and 3 bases from J, leaving 8 bases between. Germline V CDR1 and CDR2: SEHNR, FQNEAQ (reference sequence). This CDR3 comprises 12 residues. This CDR3 is CASSPFDYEQYF. In nucleotides, the CDR3 is TGTGCCAGCAGCCCCTTCGACTACGAGCAGTACTTC.

The chain uses TRBV25-1 and TRBJ1-2, with a possible D match to TRBD1 (6 bases). The CDR3 sequence is 12 residues long. The V gene's germline CDR1 is MGHDK and CDR2 SYGVNS. V lost 6 bases, J lost 4 bases, and 9 bases lay in between. The CDR3: CASRQGFYGYTF. CDR3 nucleotide sequence: TGTGCCAGCAGGCAGGGGTTCTATGGCTACACCTTC.

The V call is TRBV7-9, the J call TRBJ2-1; TRBD2 matches 13 bases. The CDR3 spans 15 residues. Germline-derived CDR1 and CDR2 are SEHNR and FQNEAQ (reference sequence). Unmatched junction bases numbered 5, after V lost 5 bases and J lost 7 bases. As DNA, the CDR3 is TGTGCCAGCAGCCCCGGACTAGCGGGGGATAATGAGCAGTTCTTC. Translating it yields CASSPGLAGDNEQFF.

The chain is built from TRBV6-1 and TRBJ2-1; D is undetermined. The CDR3 consists of 14 residues. CDR1 and CDR2 from the germline V gene are MNHNS and SASEGT. Between the trimmed V and J ends, which lost 10 bases and 0 bases, there was a span of 13 bases. CDR3 protein: CAIPWGSSYNEQFF. CDR3 DNA: TGTGCCATCCCCTGGGGTAGCTCCTACAATGAGCAGTTCTTC.

This sequence joins TRBV5-4 and TRBJ1-3; 8 bases line up with TRBD1. CDR3 length: 16 amino acids. The germline CDR1 and CDR2 sequences are SGHNT and YYREEE (reference sequence). V trimming: 2 bases; J trimming: 1 base; junction bases outside the gene matches: 5. The CDR3 here is CASSFTGGGSGNTIYF. The CDR3 DNA reads TGTGCCAGCAGCTTTACAGGGGGAGGGTCTGGAAACACCATATATTTT.

The chain combines TRBV2 with TRBJ2-3; D not certain. V lost 0 bases and J lost 2, with 21 bases in between. Germline V CDR1 and CDR2: SNHLY, FYNNEI. CDR3 size: 19 residues. CDR3 residues: CASSEALGKWVPHTDTQYF. The CDR3 DNA follows: TGTGCCAGCAGTGAAGCGTTGGGGAAGTGGGTACCACACACAGATACGCAGTATTTT.

This sequence joins TRBV5-1 and TRBJ2-2; 8 bases align to TRBD1. This CDR3 has 15 residues. Germline V gene data show CDR1 as SGHRS and CDR2 as YFSETQ. V shed 4 bases and J 7 bases; nucleotides not matched to a gene: 9. CDR3 in amino acids: CASSVGQGNGGELFF. CDR3 coding DNA: TGCGCCAGCAGCGTTGGACAGGGTAACGGCGGGGAGCTGTTTTTT.

The chain links TRBV7-2 to TRBJ2-1; 8 bases are a match to TRBD2. V dropped 5 bases and J dropped 6; count of bases not matched to a gene: 12. This CDR3 has 16 residues. The V gene's germline CDR1 is SGHTA and CDR2 FQGNSA. The CDR3 sequence is CASSLRRAGTSNEQFF. The CDR3 DNA sequence: TGTGCCAGCAGCCTACGTAGGGCCGGGACTAGCAATGAGCAGTTCTTC.

The chain uses TRBV7-3 and TRBJ1-1, with a possible D match to TRBD1 (5 bases). The CDR3 runs 11 residues. Germline V gives CDR1 SGHTA, CDR2 FQGTGA. The V and J ends lost 2 bases and 11 bases respectively, with 9 bases between them. CDR3 protein: CASSLSGRAFF. CDR3 coding DNA: TGTGCCAGCAGCTTATCAGGGAGGGCTTTCTTT.

The V gene is TRBV27, the J gene TRBJ1-2; the D gene is possibly TRBD1 (5 bases). V lost 10 bases and J 8 bases, leaving 23 bases between the germline ends. From germline, CDR1 is MNHEY and CDR2 SMNVEV (reference sequence). CDR3 length: 14 amino acids. CDR3 in amino acids: CATLKHGTLGGYTF. The CDR3 nucleotides read TGTGCCACTCTAAAACACGGGACCCTGGGGGGCTACACCTTC.

This chain connects TRBV6-1 to TRBJ2-7, with 7 bases that match TRBD2. V lost 9 bases, J lost 4 bases, and 6 bases stayed unmatched. Per germline, CDR1 MNHNS and CDR2 SASEGT. The CDR3 sequence is 12 residues long. DNA for the CDR3: TGTGCCAGTAAGACTAGCTGGTACGAGCAGTACTTC. Encoded protein: CASKTSWYEQYF.

The chain joins TRBV30 to TRBJ2-5, with D possibly matching TRBD2 (5 bases). This CDR3 is built from 13 residues. V was clipped by 4 bases and J by 7 bases, with 16 bases between them. Germline-derived CDR1 and CDR2 are GTSNPN and SVGIG (reference sequence). The CDR3 bases are TGTGCCTGGACTGCGGGCAGTTGGATGACCCAGTACTTC. The encoded protein is CAWTAGSWMTQYF.

This chain uses TRBV4-1 with TRBJ2-5, with D possibly matching TRBD2 (6 bases). Deletions cut 1 base from V and 2 bases from J, with 20 bases between. This CDR3 has 18 amino acids. Germline V CDR1 and CDR2: MGHRA, YSYEKL. The CDR3 loop reads CASSQAGDGFLSQETQYF. The CDR3 nucleotides read TGCGCCAGCAGCCAAGCGGGGGATGGCTTCCTCTCACAAGAGACCCAGTACTTC.

The J gene is TRBJ2-5, the V gene TRBV30, with 8 bases that match TRBD1. The germline gives CDR1 GTSNPN, CDR2 SVGIG (reference sequence). This CDR3 region has 16 residues. V trimming: 3 bases; J trimming: 5 bases; junction bases outside the gene matches: 14. The CDR3 DNA follows: TGTGCCTGGAGAGCCCCACGGACAGGGCGGCGGGAGACCCAGTACTTC. It is translated as CAWRAPRTGRRETQYF.

This chain uses TRBV5-6 with TRBJ1-1; TRBD1 might be the D (6 bases). Germline CDR1 reads SGHDT; CDR2 reads YYEEEE. Trimming shortened V by 6 bases and J by 5 bases, and 17 bases separated the two germline ends. The CDR3 extends over 14 amino acids. Here the CDR3 reads CASTPPGRGTEAFF. The CDR3 DNA is TGTGCCAGCACCCCGCCGGGAAGGGGGACTGAAGCTTTCTTT. Full variable domain (outside the CDR3, taken from reference TRBV5-6 and TRBJ1-1): DAGVTQSPTHLIKTRGQQVTLRCSPKSGHDTVSWYQQALGQGPQFIFQYYEEEERQRGNFPDRFSGHQFPNYSSELNVNALLLGDSALYLCASTPPGRGTEAFFGQGTRLTVV.

J is TRBJ2-1 and V is TRBV9; no definite D call. Looked up from germline, CDR1 is SGDLS and CDR2 is YYNGEE. V shed 0 bases and J shed 8 bases, with 12 bases lying between them. The CDR3 covers 14 residues. As DNA, the CDR3 is TGTGCCAGCAGCGTAGTTTCCGGTGGGTATGAGCAGTTCTTC. Its protein product is CASSVVSGGYEQFF. Full variable domain (missing parts from reference TRBV9 and TRBJ2-1): DSGVTQTPKHLITATGQRVTLRCSPRSGDLSVYWYQQSLDQGLQFLIQYYNGEERAKGNILERFSAQQFPDLHSELNLSSLELGDSALYFCASSVVSGGYEQFFGPGTRLTVL.

This clone came up once. CDR3 nucleotide sequence: TGTGCCAGCCGCTACGGGACAGGGGGGCGCGAGCAGTACTTC. Amino acids: CASRYGTGGREQYF. The chain combines TRBV6-1 with TRBJ2-7; TRBD1 matches at 11 bases. Germline CDR1 MNHNS, CDR2 SASEGT. V trimming: 8 bases; J trimming: 6 bases; junction bases outside the gene matches: 9. CDR3 length: 14 amino acids.

This clone was seen a few times. The chain links TRBV29-1 to TRBJ1-1, with D perhaps matching TRBD1 (5 bases). This CDR3 region has 13 residues. Looked up from germline, CDR1 is SQVTM and CDR2 is ANQGSEA. V lost 2 bases, J lost 1 base, and 8 bases lay in between. DNA of the CDR3: TGCAGCGTTGAATTAGGACAGAACACTGAAGCTTTCTTT. This codes for CSVELGQNTEAFF.

The gene calls are TRBV4-3 and TRBJ1-4; D is ambiguous. Deletions cut 0 bases from V and 5 bases from J, with 7 bases between. The germline CDR1 and CDR2 sequences are LGHNA and YSLEER. The CDR3 sequence is 14 residues long. The DNA for the CDR3 is TGCGCCAGCAGCCAAGATCTAATAAATGAAAAACTGTTTTTT. This encodes CASSQDLINEKLFF.